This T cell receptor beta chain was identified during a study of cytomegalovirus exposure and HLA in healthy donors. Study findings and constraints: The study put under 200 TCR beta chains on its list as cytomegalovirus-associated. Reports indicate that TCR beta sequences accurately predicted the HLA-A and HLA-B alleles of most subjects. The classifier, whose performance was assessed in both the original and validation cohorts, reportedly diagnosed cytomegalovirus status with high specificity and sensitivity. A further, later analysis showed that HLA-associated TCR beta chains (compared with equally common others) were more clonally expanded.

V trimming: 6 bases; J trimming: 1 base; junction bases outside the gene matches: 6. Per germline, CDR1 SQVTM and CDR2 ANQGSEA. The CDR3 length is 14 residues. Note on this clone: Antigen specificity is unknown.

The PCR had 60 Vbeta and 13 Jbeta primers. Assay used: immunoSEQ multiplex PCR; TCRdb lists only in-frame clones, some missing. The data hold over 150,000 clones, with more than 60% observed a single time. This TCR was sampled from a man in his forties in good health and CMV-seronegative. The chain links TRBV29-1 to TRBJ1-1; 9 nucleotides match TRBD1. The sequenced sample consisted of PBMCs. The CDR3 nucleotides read TGCAGCGTCCTTAGACAGGGGGGGAACACTGAAGCTTTCTTT. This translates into CSVLRQGGNTEAFF.